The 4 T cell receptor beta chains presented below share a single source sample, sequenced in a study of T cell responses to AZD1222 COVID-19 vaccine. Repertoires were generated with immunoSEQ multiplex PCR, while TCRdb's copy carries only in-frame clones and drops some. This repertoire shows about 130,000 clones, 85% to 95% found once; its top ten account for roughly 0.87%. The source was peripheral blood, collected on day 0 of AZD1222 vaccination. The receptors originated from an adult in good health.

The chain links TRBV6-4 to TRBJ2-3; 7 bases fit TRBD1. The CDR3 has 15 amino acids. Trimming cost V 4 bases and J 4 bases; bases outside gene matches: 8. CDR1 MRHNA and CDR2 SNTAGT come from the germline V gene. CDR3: CASSATGNLPDTQYF. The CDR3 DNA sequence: TGTGCCAGCAGTGCGACAGGGAACCTCCCAGATACGCAGTATTTT.

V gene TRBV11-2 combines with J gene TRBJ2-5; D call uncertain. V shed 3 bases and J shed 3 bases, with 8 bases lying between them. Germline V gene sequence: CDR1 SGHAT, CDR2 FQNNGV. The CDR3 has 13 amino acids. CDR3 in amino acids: CASSLGGEETQYF. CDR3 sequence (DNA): TGTGCCAGCAGCTTGGGTGGGGAAGAGACCCAGTACTTC.

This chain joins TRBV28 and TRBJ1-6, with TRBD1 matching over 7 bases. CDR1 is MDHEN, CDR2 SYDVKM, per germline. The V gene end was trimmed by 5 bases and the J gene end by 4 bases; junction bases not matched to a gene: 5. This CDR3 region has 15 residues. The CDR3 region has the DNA TGTGCCAGCAGTCTCTGGACAGGATATAATTCACCCCTCCACTTT. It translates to CASSLWTGYNSPLHF.

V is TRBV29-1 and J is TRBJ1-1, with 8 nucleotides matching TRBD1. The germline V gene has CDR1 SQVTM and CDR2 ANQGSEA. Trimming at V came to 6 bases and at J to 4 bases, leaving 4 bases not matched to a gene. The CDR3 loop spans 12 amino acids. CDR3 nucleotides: TGCAGCGTCCAGACAGGGGTCACTGAAGCTTTCTTT. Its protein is CSVQTGVTEAFF.